This TCR beta chain stems from a study of shared clonotypes between healthy human individuals. General study findings and limits: Naive CD4 clonotypes overlapped across a handful of donors at roughly 5%.

The CDR3 length is 15 residues. Trimming took 4 bases from V and 0 from J; bases not matched to a gene: 5. Germline loops: CDR1 SGHRS, CDR2 YFSETQ. This clone has a handful of counts. Its antigen is not identified. This specimen includes other DNA sequences encoding the same CDR3. Sorted-subset replicate PCRs used 200 ng DNA, approximately 33,000 T cell genomes. The protocol was immunoSEQ multiplex PCR, while the TCRdb copy is restricted to in-frame clones and leaves out a portion. The sample includes fewer than 1.4 million clones, about 84% of them seen just once. Sequencing input: memory CD4+ T cells from PBMCs. The subset was: CD45RA-negative fraction. The chain joins TRBV5-1 to TRBJ1-2; 8 positions agree with TRBD1. This TCR derives from a man younger than 30 in good health. Some clones in this sample may be carry-over from other donors' samples. The CDR3 DNA follows: TGCGCCAGCAGCCCGGGGACAGGAGCTAACTATGGCTACACCTTC. Translated, it gives CASSPGTGANYGYTF.